This T cell receptor beta chain was obtained from a study of cytomegalovirus exposure and HLA in healthy donors. Whole-study results and caveats: A later analysis found TCR association rates differed by HLA locus, highest for DRB1 and lowest for HLA-C. HLA alleles were associated with roughly 15,000 TCR beta sequences in a later analysis at 0.05 false discovery rate. Follow-up analysis later connected one missense variant in DCLRE1C with trimming of TCR beta V- and J-genes. Presence/absence analysis assumed near-uniform sequencing depth across donors.

The PCR had 60 Vbeta and 13 Jbeta primers. The repertoire was sequenced with immunoSEQ multiplex PCR; TCRdb's copy has only in-frame clones and lacks some. The table includes fewer than 200,000 clones, roughly 80% detected once. This clone was found a few times. The antigen is not known. The CDR3 runs to 14 residues. Germline CDR1 reads SEHNR; CDR2 reads FQNEAQ (reference sequence). V was clipped by 6 bases and J by 3 bases, with 14 bases between them. The chain joins TRBV7-9 to TRBJ1-1; tentative D call: TRBD1 (6 bases). Sequencing was carried out using PBMCs. The clonotype was recovered from a woman aged 45 to 65 in good health and CMV-seronegative. Here the CDR3 reads CASSSQGSDTEAFF. The CDR3 nucleotides are TGTGCCAGCAGTTCACAGGGATCGGACACTGAAGCTTTCTTT. Using reference TRBV7-9 and TRBJ1-1 for the parts outside the CDR3, the full variable domain is DTGVSQNPRHKITKRGQNVTFRCDPISEHNRLYWYRQTLGQGPEFLTYFQNEAQLEKSRLLSDRFSAERPKGSFSTLEIQRTEQGDSAMYLCASSSQGSDTEAFFGQGTRLTVV.